Here is one TCR beta chain with its context. Its cognate antigen is unknown. A multiplex PCR was run with 60 Vbeta primers and 13 Jbeta primers. The assay was immunoSEQ multiplex PCR, and TCRdb's table has in-frame clones only and misses some. Of 75,000 to 90,000 clones listed, about 68% are singletons. These donors counted as nominally healthy when sampled, but unrecorded immune exposures were likely. The sample originates from a study of cytomegalovirus exposure and HLA in healthy donors. Whole-study results and caveats: A later analysis found TCR association rates differed by HLA locus, highest for DRB1 and lowest for HLA-C.

The CDR3 contains 17 residues. Looked up from germline, CDR1 is SGDLS and CDR2 is YYNGEE. The V gene end was trimmed by 0 bases and the J gene end by 0 bases; junction bases not matched to a gene: 8. The V and J genes are TRBV9 and TRBJ2-7, with TRBD1 matching over 8 bases. This TCR was sampled from a man in his thirties or forties in good health and CMV-seropositive. Sample: PBMCs. Written as DNA, the CDR3 is TGTGCCAGCAGCGTAGTCGGACAGGGACCGTTCTCCTACGAGCAGTACTTC. The encoded protein is CASSVVGQGPFSYEQYF.